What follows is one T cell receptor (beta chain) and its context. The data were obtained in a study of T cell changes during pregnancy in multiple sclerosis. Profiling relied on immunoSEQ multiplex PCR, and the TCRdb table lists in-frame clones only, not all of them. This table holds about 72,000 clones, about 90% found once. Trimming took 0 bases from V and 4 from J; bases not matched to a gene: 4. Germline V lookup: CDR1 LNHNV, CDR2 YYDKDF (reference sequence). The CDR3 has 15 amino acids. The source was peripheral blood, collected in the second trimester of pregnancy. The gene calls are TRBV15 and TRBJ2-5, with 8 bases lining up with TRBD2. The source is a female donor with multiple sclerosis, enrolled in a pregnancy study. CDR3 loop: CATSRDQTSGETQYF. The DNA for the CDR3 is TGTGCCACCAGCAGAGATCAAACTAGCGGAGAGACCCAGTACTTC. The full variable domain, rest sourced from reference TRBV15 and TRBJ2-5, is DAMVIQNPRYQVTQFGKPVTLSCSQTLNHNVMYWYQQKSSQAPKLLFHYYDKDFNNEADTPDNFQSRRPNTSFCFLDIRSPGLGDTAMYLCATSRDQTSGETQYFGPGTRLLVL.